The rows below give T cell receptor beta chains drawn from one sample of a study of identical twins. TCRdb fed the 5' RACE reads into MiXCR, producing one record per CDR3 protein. The sample gives roughly 250,000 distinct CDR3 sequences, 7.5% of which show up once; 5.4% is in the top ten. These data also formed part of another study, on yellow fever vaccine responses in identical twins.

The specimen was CD8+ T cells sorted from blood. The receptors stem from a woman between 18 and 30 years old in good health. The CDR3 runs from the conserved cysteine through the conserved F or W. Each record gives: J gene, V gene, clone size, D gene, CDR3 protein, CDR3 DNA. A D gene is named only where the DNA matches it firmly. The size field is filled for only some rows; it gives once, few, many or a size class.

TRBJ2-3,TRBV15,few,TRBD1,CATSRPHGTGDFTVADTQYF,TGTGCCACCAGCAGGCCCCATGGGACAGGGGATTTCACCGTGGCAGATACGCAGTATTTT
TRBJ1-2,TRBV4-1,many,TRBD1,CASSQAGQLNYGYTF,TGCGCCAGCAGCCAGGCGGGACAGTTGAACTATGGCTACACCTTC
TRBJ2-3,TRBV2,NA,NA,CASRVGSDTQYF,TGTGCCAGCAGGGTGGGGTCAGATACGCAGTATTTT
TRBJ2-7,TRBV27,few,NA,CASSHTGSFPYEQYF,TGTGCCAGCAGTCACACAGGGTCCTTTCCCTACGAGCAGTACTTC
TRBJ2-7,TRBV7-6,many,NA,CASSATSVYEQYF,TGTGCCAGCAGCGCAACTAGTGTCTACGAGCAGTACTTC
TRBJ2-1,TRBV5-6,few,TRBD2,CASSSLAGWSNEQFF,TGTGCCAGCAGCTCCTTAGCGGGATGGTCTAATGAGCAGTTCTTC
TRBJ1-6,TRBV15,NA,NA,CATSRDRGGNSPLHF,TGTGCCACCAGCAGAGATCGGGGGGGGAATTCACCCCTCCACTTT
TRBJ2-7,TRBV4-1,few,TRBD1,CASSQGDSYEQYF,TGCGCCAGCAGCCAAGGGGACAGCTACGAGCAGTACTTC
TRBJ1-1,TRBV12-3/TRBV12-4,many,NA,CASSQSGWGAGAFF,TGTGCCAGCAGTCAGTCGGGTTGGGGGGCCGGTGCTTTCTTT
TRBJ2-1,TRBV20-1,NA,NA,CSARPLGTNEQFF,TGCAGTGCTAGACCCCTAGGGACAAATGAGCAGTTCTTC
TRBJ2-1,TRBV19,many,TRBD2,CASSIGGEGPVYNEQFF,TGTGCCAGTAGTATAGGAGGGGAGGGTCCCGTATACAATGAGCAGTTCTTC
TRBJ2-1,TRBV14,NA,NA,CASSQDVSGPRVNEQFF,TGTGCCAGCAGCCAAGATGTGAGCGGGCCACGGGTTAATGAGCAGTTCTTC
TRBJ2-1,TRBV27,NA,TRBD1,CASVGQDYNEQFF,TGTGCCAGCGTGGGACAGGACTACAATGAGCAGTTCTTC
TRBJ2-3,TRBV10-1,many,TRBD2,CASSENGLATADTQYF,TGCGCCAGCAGTGAGAATGGACTAGCGACGGCAGATACGCAGTATTTT
TRBJ2-2,TRBV3-1,NA,NA,CASSQVPRDTPTGELFF,TGTGCCAGCAGCCAAGTTCCGAGGGACACCCCCACCGGGGAGCTGTTTTTT
TRBJ2-1,TRBV2,NA,TRBD2,CARRTSGSGNEQFF,TGTGCCAGACGGACTAGCGGGTCGGGGAATGAGCAGTTCTTC
TRBJ2-5,TRBV11-2,many,NA,CASSLDHKETQYF,TGTGCCAGCAGCTTAGATCACAAGGAGACCCAGTACTTC
TRBJ2-1,TRBV20-1,many,TRBD1,CSASDREYNEQFF,TGCAGTGCTTCCGACAGGGAATACAATGAGCAGTTCTTC
TRBJ2-1,TRBV19,few,NA,CASKVDRSDRNNEQFF,TGTGCCAGTAAGGTCGACAGATCGGACAGAAACAATGAGCAGTTCTTC
TRBJ2-5,TRBV15,few,TRBD1,CATSEDRGPAETQYF,TGTGCCACCAGCGAGGACAGGGGGCCTGCGGAGACCCAGTACTTC
TRBJ2-3,TRBV5-8,few,TRBD2,CASSIGTSGTTDTQYF,TGTGCCAGCAGCATAGGGACTAGCGGGACTACAGATACGCAGTATTTT
TRBJ2-2,TRBV29-1,many,NA,CSVAGAGSAGELFF,TGCAGCGTTGCCGGGGCAGGGTCGGCCGGGGAGCTGTTTTTT
TRBJ2-1,TRBV15,many,NA,CATSRDLAGNNEQFF,TGTGCCACCAGCAGAGATCTGGCAGGGAACAATGAGCAGTTCTTC
TRBJ1-1,TRBV3-1,many,NA,CASSQGKSGGYMNTEAFF,TGTGCCAGCAGCCAAGGGAAATCGGGGGGCTACATGAACACTGAAGCTTTCTTT
TRBJ2-1,TRBV11-2,many,NA,CASSLPFSASSYNEQFF,TGTGCCAGCAGCTTGCCGTTTAGCGCGAGCTCCTACAATGAGCAGTTCTTC
TRBJ2-1,TRBV12-3/TRBV12-4,many,TRBD2,CAIPGKPGLARNEQFF,TGTGCCATCCCCGGGAAGCCGGGACTAGCGCGGAATGAGCAGTTCTTC
TRBJ1-1,TRBV29-1,few,TRBD1,CSVRTGVGTEAFF,TGCAGCGTCCGGACAGGGGTGGGCACTGAAGCTTTCTTT
TRBJ2-1,TRBV24-1,few,NA,CATSDSKMGLSARSYNEQFF,TGTGCCACCAGTGATTCAAAGATGGGACTTTCTGCCAGATCCTACAATGAGCAGTTCTTC
TRBJ2-7,TRBV7-9,NA,NA,CASSPGQNPNEQYF,TGTGCCAGCAGCCCTGGGCAGAATCCGAACGAGCAGTACTTC
TRBJ2-5,TRBV24-1,many,NA,CATSDQQETQYF,TGTGCCACCAGTGACCAACAAGAGACCCAGTACTTC
TRBJ2-7,TRBV9,few,NA,CASSVGGVGSSYEQYF,TGTGCCAGCAGCGTAGGCGGAGTGGGATCATCCTACGAGCAGTACTTC
TRBJ2-1,TRBV20-1,few,NA,CSAAPDSRGYNEQFF,TGCAGTGCAGCCCCTGACTCGCGGGGCTACAATGAGCAGTTCTTC
TRBJ2-1,TRBV5-1,many,NA,CASRVGYSSYNEQFF,TGCGCCAGCAGAGTGGGGTACAGTTCCTACAATGAGCAGTTCTTC
TRBJ2-7,TRBV7-9,NA,NA,CASSSAKADEQYF,TGTGCCAGCAGCTCCGCCAAGGCCGACGAGCAGTACTTC
TRBJ2-1,TRBV2,few,TRBD1,CASNPDRVGDNEQFF,TGTGCCAGCAACCCAGACAGGGTTGGTGACAATGAGCAGTTCTTC
TRBJ2-5,TRBV15,many,TRBD1,CATRGDRVHQETQYF,TGTGCCACCAGGGGGGACAGGGTGCACCAAGAGACCCAGTACTTC
TRBJ1-2,TRBV29-1,NA,NA,CSVPPADYGYTF,TGCAGCGTGCCGCCTGCTGACTATGGCTACACCTTC
TRBJ2-1,TRBV5-1,NA,TRBD2,CASSLVLAASYNEQFF,TGCGCCAGCAGCTTGGTTCTAGCGGCCTCCTACAATGAGCAGTTCTTC
TRBJ2-7,TRBV28,few,NA,CASSFPGASYEQYF,TGTGCCAGCAGTTTCCCGGGTGCCTCCTACGAGCAGTACTTC
TRBJ2-2,TRBV20-1,many,TRBD1,CSARDEGQGPNTGELFF,TGCAGTGCTAGAGATGAGGGACAGGGGCCGAACACCGGGGAGCTGTTTTTT
TRBJ1-1,TRBV10-1,many,NA,CASSKSPEGTEAFF,TGCGCCAGCAGTAAATCCCCGGAGGGCACTGAAGCTTTCTTT
TRBJ1-2,TRBV20-1,few,TRBD1,CSARPTPGQGAIGYTF,TGCAGTGCTAGACCAACTCCGGGACAGGGGGCGATTGGCTACACCTTC
TRBJ2-7,TRBV15,NA,TRBD1,CATSTGTGGLNEQYF,TGTGCCACCAGCACCGGGACAGGGGGCTTGAACGAGCAGTACTTC
TRBJ2-1,TRBV5-1,few,NA,CASSFTREWIGEQFF,TGCGCCAGCAGCTTTACGAGGGAGTGGATAGGTGAGCAGTTCTTC
TRBJ2-3,TRBV2,NA,NA,CASREGTSVSTDTQYF,TGTGCCAGCAGAGAAGGGACTTCCGTCAGCACAGATACGCAGTATTTT
TRBJ2-7,TRBV3-1,few,TRBD1,CASSPRTGGYSYEQYF,TGTGCCAGCAGCCCAAGGACAGGGGGCTATTCCTACGAGCAGTACTTC
TRBJ2-3,TRBV6-5,many,NA,CASSYEVSNGYTDTQYF,TGTGCCAGCAGTTACGAGGTCTCCAATGGTTACACAGATACGCAGTATTTT
TRBJ1-2,TRBV10-3,few,TRBD1,CAIGLETGNYGYTF,TGTGCCATCGGACTTGAGACAGGGAACTATGGCTACACCTTC
TRBJ2-1,TRBV28,many,TRBD2,CASSSMRLAGNNEQFF,TGTGCCAGCAGTTCCATGCGGCTAGCGGGAAACAATGAGCAGTTCTTC
TRBJ2-3,TRBV11-2,many,NA,CASSFWGLSADTQYF,TGTGCCAGCAGCTTTTGGGGGCTCTCTGCAGATACGCAGTATTTT
TRBJ1-2,TRBV29-1,NA,NA,CSVGRTLVNYGYTF,TGCAGCGTTGGACGGACGCTAGTTAACTATGGCTACACCTTC
TRBJ2-1,TRBV6-5,many,NA,CASSYSPGLIEQFF,TGTGCCAGCAGTTACTCCCCAGGTCTGATTGAGCAGTTCTTC
TRBJ2-1,TRBV5-1,few,TRBD2,CASSLEGRGGNNEQFF,TGCGCCAGCAGCTTGGAGGGCCGGGGGGGAAACAATGAGCAGTTCTTC
TRBJ2-1,TRBV18,NA,NA,CASSPGVAGSWFEQFF,TGTGCCAGCTCACCAGGCGTGGCAGGGAGTTGGTTCGAGCAGTTCTTC
TRBJ2-1,TRBV3-1,few,TRBD2,CASSRLPPGLAFNEQFF,TGTGCCAGCAGCCGCTTACCCCCGGGACTAGCGTTCAATGAGCAGTTCTTC
TRBJ1-5,TRBV5-5,NA,NA,CASSFSPHQPQHF,TGTGCCAGCAGCTTCTCCCCTCATCAGCCCCAGCATTTT
TRBJ2-1,TRBV28,NA,NA,CAIQGSGINEQFF,TGTGCCATCCAGGGTTCGGGTATCAATGAGCAGTTCTTC
TRBJ2-3,TRBV12-3/TRBV12-4,few,TRBD1,CASTPDGTGEGTDTQYF,TGTGCCAGCACCCCGGACGGGACAGGGGAAGGCACAGATACGCAGTATTTT
TRBJ2-1,TRBV29-1,many,TRBD2,CSVVGGLASPNEQFF,TGCAGCGTTGTTGGAGGACTAGCGTCCCCCAATGAGCAGTTCTTC